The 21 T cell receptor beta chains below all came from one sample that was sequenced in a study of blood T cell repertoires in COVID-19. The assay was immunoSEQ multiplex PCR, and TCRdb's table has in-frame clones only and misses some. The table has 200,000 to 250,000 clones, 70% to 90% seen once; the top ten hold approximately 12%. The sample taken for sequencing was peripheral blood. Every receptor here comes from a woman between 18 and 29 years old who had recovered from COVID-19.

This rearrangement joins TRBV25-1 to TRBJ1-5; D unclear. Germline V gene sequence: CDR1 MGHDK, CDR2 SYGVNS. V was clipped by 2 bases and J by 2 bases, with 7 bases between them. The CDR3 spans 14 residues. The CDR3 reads CASSEQAGNQPQHF. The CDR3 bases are TGTGCCAGCAGTGAACAGGCCGGCAATCAGCCCCAGCATTTT.

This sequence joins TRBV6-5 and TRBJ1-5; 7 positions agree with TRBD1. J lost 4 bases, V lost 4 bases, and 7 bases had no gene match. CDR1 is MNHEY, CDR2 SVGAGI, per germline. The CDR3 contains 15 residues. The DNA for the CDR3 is TGTGCCAGCAGTTCCCTGGACAGGATTAATCAGCCCCAGCATTTT. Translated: CASSSLDRINQPQHF.

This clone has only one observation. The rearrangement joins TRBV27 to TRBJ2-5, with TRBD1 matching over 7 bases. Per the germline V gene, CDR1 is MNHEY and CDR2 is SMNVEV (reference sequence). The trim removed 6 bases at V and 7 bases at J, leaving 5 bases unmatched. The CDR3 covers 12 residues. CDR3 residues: CASSDRVATQYF. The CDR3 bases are TGTGCCAGCAGCGACAGGGTGGCGACCCAGTACTTC.

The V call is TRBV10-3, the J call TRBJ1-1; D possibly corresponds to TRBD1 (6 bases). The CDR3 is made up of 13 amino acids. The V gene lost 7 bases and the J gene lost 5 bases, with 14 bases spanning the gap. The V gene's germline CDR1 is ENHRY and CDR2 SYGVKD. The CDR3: CAIKAGDGTEAFF. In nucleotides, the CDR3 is TGTGCCATCAAGGCAGGGGATGGTACTGAAGCTTTCTTT.

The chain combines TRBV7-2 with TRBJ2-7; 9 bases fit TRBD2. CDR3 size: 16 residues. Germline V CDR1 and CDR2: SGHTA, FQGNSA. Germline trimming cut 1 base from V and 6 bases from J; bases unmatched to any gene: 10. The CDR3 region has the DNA TGTGCCAGCAGCTTAGACAGCGGGGCGGGAGGGGGCGAGCAGTACTTC. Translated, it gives CASSLDSGAGGGEQYF. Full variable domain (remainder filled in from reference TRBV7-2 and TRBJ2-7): GAGVSQSPSNKVTEKGKDVELRCDPISGHTALYWYRQSLGQGLEFLIYFQGNSAPDKSGLPSDRFSAERTGGSVSTLTIQRTQQEDSAVYLCASSLDSGAGGGEQYFGPGTRLTVT.

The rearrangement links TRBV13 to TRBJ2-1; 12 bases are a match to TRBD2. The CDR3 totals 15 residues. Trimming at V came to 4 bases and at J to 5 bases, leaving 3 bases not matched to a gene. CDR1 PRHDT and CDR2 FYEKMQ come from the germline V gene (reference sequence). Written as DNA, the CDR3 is TGTGCCAGCAGCTCCCGGACTAGCGGGAACAATGAGCAGTTCTTC. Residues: CASSSRTSGNNEQFF.

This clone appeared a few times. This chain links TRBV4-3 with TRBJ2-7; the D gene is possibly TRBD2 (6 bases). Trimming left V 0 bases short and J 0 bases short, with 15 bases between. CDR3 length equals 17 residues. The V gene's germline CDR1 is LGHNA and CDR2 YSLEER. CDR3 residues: CASSQERQFGGSYEQYF. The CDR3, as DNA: TGCGCCAGCAGCCAAGAGCGTCAATTCGGGGGCTCCTACGAGCAGTACTTC.

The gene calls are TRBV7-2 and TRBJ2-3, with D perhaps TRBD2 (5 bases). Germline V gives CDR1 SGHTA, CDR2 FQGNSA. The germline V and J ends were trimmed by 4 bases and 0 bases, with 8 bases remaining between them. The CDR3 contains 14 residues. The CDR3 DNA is TGTGCCAGCAGCTCTAGCCGCAGCACAGATACGCAGTATTTT. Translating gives CASSSSRSTDTQYF.

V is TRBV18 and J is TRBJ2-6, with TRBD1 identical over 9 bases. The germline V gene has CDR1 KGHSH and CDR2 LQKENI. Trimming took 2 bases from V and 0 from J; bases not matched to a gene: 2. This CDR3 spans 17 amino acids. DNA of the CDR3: TGTGCCAGCTCACCATGGACAGGGGACTCTGGGGCCAACGTCCTGACTTTC. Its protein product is CASSPWTGDSGANVLTF.

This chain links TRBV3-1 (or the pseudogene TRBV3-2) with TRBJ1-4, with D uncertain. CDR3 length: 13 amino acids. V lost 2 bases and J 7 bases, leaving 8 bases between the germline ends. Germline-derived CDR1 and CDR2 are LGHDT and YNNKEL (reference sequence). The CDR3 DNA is TGTGCCAGCAGCCAAACCGGGGTTGAAAAACTGTTTTTT. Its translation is CASSQTGVEKLFF.

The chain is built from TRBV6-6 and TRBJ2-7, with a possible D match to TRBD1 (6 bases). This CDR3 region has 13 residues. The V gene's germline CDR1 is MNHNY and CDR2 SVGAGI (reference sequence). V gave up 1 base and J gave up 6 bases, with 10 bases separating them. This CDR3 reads CASSYFRGPEQYF. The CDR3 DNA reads TGTGCCAGCAGTTACTTCAGGGGCCCCGAGCAGTACTTC.

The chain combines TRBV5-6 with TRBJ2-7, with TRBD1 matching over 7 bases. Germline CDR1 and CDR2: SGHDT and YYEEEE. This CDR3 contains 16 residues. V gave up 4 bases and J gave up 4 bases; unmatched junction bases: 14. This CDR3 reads CASSPYYDRVGYEQYF. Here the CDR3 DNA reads TGTGCCAGCAGCCCATACTACGACAGGGTCGGGTACGAGCAGTACTTC.

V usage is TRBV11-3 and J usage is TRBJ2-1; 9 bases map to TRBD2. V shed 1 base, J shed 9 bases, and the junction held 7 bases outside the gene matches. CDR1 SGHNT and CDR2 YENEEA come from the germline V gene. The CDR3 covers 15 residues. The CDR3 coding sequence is TGTGCCAGCAGCTTAGGCGCGACTAGCGGTCGTGAGCAGTTCTTC. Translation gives CASSLGATSGREQFF.

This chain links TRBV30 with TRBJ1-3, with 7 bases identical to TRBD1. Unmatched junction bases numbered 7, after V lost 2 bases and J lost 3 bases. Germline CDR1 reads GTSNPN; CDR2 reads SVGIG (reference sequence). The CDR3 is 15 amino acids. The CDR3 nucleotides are TGTGCCTGGAGTTCCCTCGGGACAGTTGGAAACACCATATATTTT. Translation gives CAWSSLGTVGNTIYF.

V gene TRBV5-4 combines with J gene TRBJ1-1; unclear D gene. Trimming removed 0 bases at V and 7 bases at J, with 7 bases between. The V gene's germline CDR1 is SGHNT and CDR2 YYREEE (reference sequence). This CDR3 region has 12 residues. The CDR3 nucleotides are TGTGCCAGCAGCTTGGGCGGGGATGAAGCTTTCTTT. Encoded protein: CASSLGGDEAFF.

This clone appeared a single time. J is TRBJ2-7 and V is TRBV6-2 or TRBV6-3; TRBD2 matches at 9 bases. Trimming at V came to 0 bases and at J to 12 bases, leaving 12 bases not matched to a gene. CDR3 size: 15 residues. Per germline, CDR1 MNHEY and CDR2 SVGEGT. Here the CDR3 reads CASSYSPGLALNPYF. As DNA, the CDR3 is TGTGCCAGCAGTTACTCCCCCGGACTAGCGCTAAATCCGTACTTC.

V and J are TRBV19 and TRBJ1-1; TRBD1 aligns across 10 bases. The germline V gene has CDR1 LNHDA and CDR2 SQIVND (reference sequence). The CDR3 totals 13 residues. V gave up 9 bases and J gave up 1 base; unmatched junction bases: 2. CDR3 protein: CASDRGQNTEAFF. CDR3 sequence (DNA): TGTGCCAGCGACAGGGGGCAGAACACTGAAGCTTTCTTT. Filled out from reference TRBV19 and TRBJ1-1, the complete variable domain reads DGGITQSPKYLFRKEGQNVTLSCEQNLNHDAMYWYRQDPGQGLRLIYYSQIVNDFQKGDIAEGYSVSREKKESFPLTVTSAQKNPTAFYLCASDRGQNTEAFFGQGTRLTVV.

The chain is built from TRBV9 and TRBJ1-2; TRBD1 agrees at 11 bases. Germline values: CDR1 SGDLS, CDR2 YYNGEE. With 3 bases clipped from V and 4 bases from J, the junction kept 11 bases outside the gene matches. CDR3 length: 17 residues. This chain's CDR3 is CASSGTGGATAAYGYTF. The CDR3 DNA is TGTGCCAGCAGCGGGACAGGGGGCGCGACGGCCGCCTATGGCTACACCTTC. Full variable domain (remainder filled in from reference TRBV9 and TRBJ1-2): DSGVTQTPKHLITATGQRVTLRCSPRSGDLSVYWYQQSLDQGLQFLIQYYNGEERAKGNILERFSAQQFPDLHSELNLSSLELGDSALYFCASSGTGGATAAYGYTFGSGTRLTVV.

CDR3 sequence: CAISSSSGSLDTQYF. In nucleotides, the CDR3 is TGTGCCATCAGTTCGTCTAGCGGGAGTTTGGATACGCAGTATTTT. The chain recombines TRBV10-3 with TRBJ2-3, with TRBD2 matching 10 bases. Germline CDR1 is ENHRY and CDR2 is SYGVKD. This CDR3 is built from 15 residues. With V trimmed by 5 bases and J by 6 bases, 8 bases remained unmatched.

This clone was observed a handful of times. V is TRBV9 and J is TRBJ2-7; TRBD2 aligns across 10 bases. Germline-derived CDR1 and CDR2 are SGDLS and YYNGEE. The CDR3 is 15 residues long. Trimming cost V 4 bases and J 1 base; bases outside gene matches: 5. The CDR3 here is CASSSSGSSSYEQYF. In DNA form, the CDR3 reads TGTGCCAGCAGCTCTAGCGGGAGCTCATCCTACGAGCAGTACTTC.

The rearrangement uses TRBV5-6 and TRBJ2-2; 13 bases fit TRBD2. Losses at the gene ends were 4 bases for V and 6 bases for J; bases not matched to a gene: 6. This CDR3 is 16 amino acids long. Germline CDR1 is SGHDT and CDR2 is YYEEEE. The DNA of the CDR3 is TGTGCCAGCAGCCTACTAGCGGGAGGGTCCTCCGGGGAGCTGTTTTTT. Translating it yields CASSLLAGGSSGELFF.